These 12 T cell receptor beta chains were sequenced from one sample in a study of T cell responses to AZD1222 COVID-19 vaccine. The table came from immunoSEQ multiplex PCR; TCRdb's copy has only in-frame clones and leaves some out. The table shows about 120,000 clones, with about 90% occurring only once. The sequenced sample was peripheral blood, obtained on day 0 of AZD1222 vaccination. The receptors were gathered from an adult in good health.

The sample holds one count of this clone. The chain has TRBV3-1 (or the pseudogene TRBV3-2) and TRBJ2-7, with D possibly matching TRBD2 (6 bases). Trimming removed 4 bases at V and 7 bases at J, with 14 bases between. CDR3 size: 13 residues. Germline CDR1 and CDR2: LGHDT and YNNKEL (reference sequence). This chain's CDR3 is CASSPWDLGEQYF. The CDR3 region has the DNA TGTGCCAGCAGCCCATGGGACTTGGGGGAGCAGTACTTC.

The V and J genes are TRBV19 and TRBJ1-1; D is undetermined. Germline CDR1 LNHDA, CDR2 SQIVND (reference sequence). Trimming shortened V by 1 base and J by 2 bases, and 11 bases separated the two germline ends. CDR3 length: 15 residues. Here the CDR3 reads CASSIGAHINTEAFF. CDR3 in DNA: TGTGCCAGTAGTATAGGGGCACACATCAACACTGAAGCTTTCTTT.

The V gene is TRBV12-3 or TRBV12-4, the J gene TRBJ2-1; D is unresolved. This CDR3 contains 13 residues. The V end was cut by 5 bases, the J end by 6 bases, with 11 bases between. The CDR3: CASSTQTSNEQFF. The CDR3 coding sequence is TGTGCCAGCAGTACCCAGACGAGCAATGAGCAGTTCTTC.

This clone was counted a single time. The chain uses TRBV7-8 and TRBJ1-2; TRBD1 might be the D (5 bases). Germline CDR1 and CDR2: SGHVS and FQNEAQ. This CDR3 spans 16 amino acids. V shed 4 bases and J shed 7 bases, with 22 bases lying between them. CDR3 in amino acids: CASSSSVPRGDSGYTF. CDR3 sequence (DNA): TGTGCCAGCAGCTCCTCCGTCCCGAGGGGCGACTCTGGCTACACCTTC. The full variable domain, rest sourced from reference TRBV7-8 and TRBJ1-2, is GAGVSQSPRYKVAKRGQDVALRCDPISGHVSLFWYQQALGQGPEFLTYFQNEAQLDKSGLPSDRFFAERPEGSVSTLKIQRTQQEDSAVYLCASSSSVPRGDSGYTFGSGTRLTVV.

The rearrangement links TRBV18 to TRBJ1-6, with 7 bases identical to TRBD1. The junction had 3 bases not matched to a gene; V was cut back by 6 bases and J by 7 bases. This CDR3 spans 13 amino acids. Per germline, CDR1 KGHSH and CDR2 LQKENI. The CDR3 loop reads CASSPDRNSPLHF. CDR3 nucleotides: TGTGCCAGCTCTCCGGACAGGAATTCACCCCTCCACTTT.

V usage is TRBV18 and J usage is TRBJ2-1; 8 positions agree with TRBD2. CDR1 and CDR2 from the germline V gene are KGHSH and LQKENI. Germline trimming cut 2 bases from V and 6 bases from J; bases unmatched to any gene: 6. This CDR3 is 15 amino acids long. CDR3 sequence (DNA): TGTGCCAGCTCACCAGGGCGGGAGGTGGGCAATGAGCAGTTCTTC. Its translation: CASSPGREVGNEQFF.

The rearrangement links TRBV6-5 to TRBJ2-5; TRBD1 agrees at 10 bases. The CDR3 runs to 15 residues. Germline CDR1 and CDR2: MNHEY and SVGAGI. Losses at the gene ends were 2 bases for V and 5 bases for J; bases not matched to a gene: 5. CDR3 nucleotides: TGTGCCAGCAGTTACGGGGGACAGGGGTGGGAGACCCAGTACTTC. Amino acid sequence: CASSYGGQGWETQYF.

V is TRBV2 and J is TRBJ2-7; the D is unclear. Trimming took off 0 bases at V and 11 bases at J, with 8 bases between the two ends. The CDR3 loop spans 11 amino acids. The germline gives CDR1 SNHLY, CDR2 FYNNEI. For the CDR3, the DNA is TGTGCCAGCAGTGAAGCGCTTCTGAAGTACTTC. This translates into CASSEALLKYF.

The V and J genes are TRBV10-3 and TRBJ2-7; 10 nucleotides line up with TRBD2. Germline trimming cut 8 bases from V and 5 bases from J; bases unmatched to any gene: 15. This CDR3 has 16 residues. Germline V gives CDR1 ENHRY, CDR2 SYGVKD. CDR3 DNA: TGTGCCATCCTTTCCCGGCTAGCGGGAGCGTTCCACGAGCAGTACGTC. It specifies CAILSRLAGAFHEQYV.

J is TRBJ2-3 and V is TRBV11-3, with D unclear. The germline V gene has CDR1 SGHNT and CDR2 YENEEA. The CDR3 contains 15 residues. V was pared by 5 bases and J by 1 base, with 13 bases between. The CDR3 region has the DNA TGTGCCAGCAGCCCGGCAGCCTGGGGCACAGATACGCAGTATTTT. It encodes CASSPAAWGTDTQYF.

The V and J genes are TRBV7-2 and TRBJ2-1, with TRBD2 matching 11 bases. The J segment lost 9 bases and the V segment lost 5 bases, leaving 6 bases of the junction unmatched. Per the germline V gene, CDR1 is SGHTA and CDR2 is FQGNSA. This CDR3 region has 14 residues. CDR3 loop: CASSTGTSGTEQFF. CDR3 bases: TGTGCCAGCAGCACCGGGACTAGCGGTACTGAGCAGTTCTTC.

This chain joins TRBV3-1 (or the pseudogene TRBV3-2) and TRBJ1-2; D ambiguous. The CDR3 has 15 amino acids. The V gene lost 7 bases and the J gene lost 4 bases, with 19 bases spanning the gap. Germline V gene data show CDR1 as LGHDT and CDR2 as YNNKEL (reference sequence). The CDR3 loop is CASTPDGELGYGYTF. The CDR3 DNA follows: TGTGCCAGCACCCCGGACGGAGAGTTGGGCTATGGCTACACCTTC.